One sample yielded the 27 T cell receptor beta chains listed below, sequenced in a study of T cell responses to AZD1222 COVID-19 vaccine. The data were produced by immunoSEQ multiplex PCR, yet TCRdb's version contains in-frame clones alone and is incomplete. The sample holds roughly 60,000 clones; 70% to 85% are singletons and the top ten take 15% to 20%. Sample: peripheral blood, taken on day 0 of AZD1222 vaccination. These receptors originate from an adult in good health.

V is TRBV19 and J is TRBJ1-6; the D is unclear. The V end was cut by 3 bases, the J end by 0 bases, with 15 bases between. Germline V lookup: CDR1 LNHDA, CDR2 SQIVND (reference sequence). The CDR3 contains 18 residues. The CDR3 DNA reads TGTGCCAGTAGTATCCTCGGCAGCCCTAGCTCCTATAATTCACCCCTCCACTTT. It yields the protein CASSILGSPSSYNSPLHF.

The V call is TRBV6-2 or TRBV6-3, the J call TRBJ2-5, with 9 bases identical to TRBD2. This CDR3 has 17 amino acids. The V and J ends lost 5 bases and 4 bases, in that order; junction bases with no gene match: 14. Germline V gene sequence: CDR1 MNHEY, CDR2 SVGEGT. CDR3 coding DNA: TGTGCCAGCAGTCCGCCCCAGGCCGCGGGAGGGTTAGAGACCCAGTACTTC. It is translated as CASSPPQAAGGLETQYF.

Here the CDR3 reads CASIYRAMNSPLHF. For the CDR3, the DNA is TGTGCCAGCATCTACAGGGCTATGAATTCACCCCTCCACTTT. V and J are TRBV6-5 and TRBJ1-6, with D possibly being TRBD1 (6 bases). The germline V gene has CDR1 MNHEY and CDR2 SVGAGI. Trimming took 7 bases from V and 7 from J, leaving 14 bases between them. CDR3 length equals 14 residues.

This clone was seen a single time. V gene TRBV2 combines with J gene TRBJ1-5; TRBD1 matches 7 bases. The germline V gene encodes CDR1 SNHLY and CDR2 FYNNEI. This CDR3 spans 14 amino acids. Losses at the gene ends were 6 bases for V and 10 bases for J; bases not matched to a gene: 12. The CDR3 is CASSDDRDVGPQHF. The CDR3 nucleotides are TGTGCCAGCAGCGATGACAGGGACGTAGGACCCCAGCATTTT.

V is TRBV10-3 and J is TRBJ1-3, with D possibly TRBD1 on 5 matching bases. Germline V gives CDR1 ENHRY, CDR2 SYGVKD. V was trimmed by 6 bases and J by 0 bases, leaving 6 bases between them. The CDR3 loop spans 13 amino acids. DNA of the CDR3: TGTGCCATCAGAGACAGCTCTGGAAACACCATATATTTT. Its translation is CAIRDSSGNTIYF.

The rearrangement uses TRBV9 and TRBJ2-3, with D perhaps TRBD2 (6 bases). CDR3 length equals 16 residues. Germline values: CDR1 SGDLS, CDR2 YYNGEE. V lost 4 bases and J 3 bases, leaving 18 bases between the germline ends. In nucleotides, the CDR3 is TGTGCCAGCAGCTTCGGGAGTATGGGGGGTACAGATACGCAGTATTTT. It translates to CASSFGSMGGTDTQYF.

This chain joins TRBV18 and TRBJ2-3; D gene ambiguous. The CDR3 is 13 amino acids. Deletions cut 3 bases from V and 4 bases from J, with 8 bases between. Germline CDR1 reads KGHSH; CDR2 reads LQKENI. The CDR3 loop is CASSPPFSDTQYF. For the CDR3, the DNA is TGTGCCAGCTCACCGCCATTCTCAGATACGCAGTATTTT. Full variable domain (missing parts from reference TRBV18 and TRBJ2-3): NAGVMQNPRHLVRRRGQEARLRCSPMKGHSHVYWYRQLPEEGLKFMVYLQKENIIDESGMPKERFSAEFPKEGPSILRIQQVVRGDSAAYFCASSPPFSDTQYFGPGTRLTVL.

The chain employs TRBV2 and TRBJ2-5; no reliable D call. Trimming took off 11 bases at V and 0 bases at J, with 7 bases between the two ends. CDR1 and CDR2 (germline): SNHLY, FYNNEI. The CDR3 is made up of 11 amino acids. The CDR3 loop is CASGYQETQYF. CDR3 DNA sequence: TGTGCCTCCGGTTACCAAGAGACCCAGTACTTC.

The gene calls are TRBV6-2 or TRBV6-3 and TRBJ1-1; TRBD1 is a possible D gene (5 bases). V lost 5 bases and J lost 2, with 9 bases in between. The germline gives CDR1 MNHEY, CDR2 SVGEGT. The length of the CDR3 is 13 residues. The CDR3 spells CASSATENTEAFF. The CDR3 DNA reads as TGTGCCAGCAGTGCGACAGAAAACACTGAAGCTTTCTTT.

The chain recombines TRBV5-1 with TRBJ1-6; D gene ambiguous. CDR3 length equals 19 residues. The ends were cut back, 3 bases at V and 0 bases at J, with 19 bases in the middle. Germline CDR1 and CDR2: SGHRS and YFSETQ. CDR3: CASSWSQTAQSSYNSPLHF. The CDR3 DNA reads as TGCGCCAGCAGCTGGAGTCAAACAGCGCAGAGCTCCTATAATTCACCCCTCCACTTT.

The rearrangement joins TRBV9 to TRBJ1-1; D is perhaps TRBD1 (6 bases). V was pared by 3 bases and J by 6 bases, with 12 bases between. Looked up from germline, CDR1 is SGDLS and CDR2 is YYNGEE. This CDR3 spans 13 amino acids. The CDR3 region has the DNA TGTGCCAGCAGCGCCACAGGGACCGCTGAAGCTTTCTTT. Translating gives CASSATGTAEAFF.

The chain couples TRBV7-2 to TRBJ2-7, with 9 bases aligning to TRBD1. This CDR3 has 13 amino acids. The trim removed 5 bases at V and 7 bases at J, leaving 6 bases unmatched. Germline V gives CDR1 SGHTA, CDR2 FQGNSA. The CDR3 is CASSPTGGQEQYF. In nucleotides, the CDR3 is TGTGCCAGCAGCCCAACAGGGGGCCAGGAGCAGTACTTC. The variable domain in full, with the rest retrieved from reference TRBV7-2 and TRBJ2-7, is GAGVSQSPSNKVTEKGKDVELRCDPISGHTALYWYRQSLGQGLEFLIYFQGNSAPDKSGLPSDRFSAERTGGSVSTLTIQRTQQEDSAVYLCASSPTGGQEQYFGPGTRLTVT.

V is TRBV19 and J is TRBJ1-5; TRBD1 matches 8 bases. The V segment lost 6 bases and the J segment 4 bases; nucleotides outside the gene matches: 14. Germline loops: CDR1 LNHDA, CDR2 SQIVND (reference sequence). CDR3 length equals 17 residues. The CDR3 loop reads CASRRIRTGPRNQPQHF. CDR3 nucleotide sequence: TGTGCCAGTAGGAGAATTCGGACAGGGCCTAGAAATCAGCCCCAGCATTTT.

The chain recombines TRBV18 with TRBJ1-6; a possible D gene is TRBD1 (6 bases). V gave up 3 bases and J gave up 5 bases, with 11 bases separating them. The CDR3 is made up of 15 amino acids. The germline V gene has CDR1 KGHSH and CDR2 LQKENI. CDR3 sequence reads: CASSPRQGNNSPLHF. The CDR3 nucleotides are TGTGCCAGCTCACCGCGGCAGGGGAATAATTCACCCCTCCACTTT.

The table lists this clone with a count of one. CDR3 sequence (DNA): TGCGCCAGCAGCTTGGGTCCGGAGACTGAAGCTTTCTTT. Protein sequence: CASSLGPETEAFF. V usage is TRBV5-1 and J usage is TRBJ1-1; no reliable D call. The V gene's germline CDR1 is SGHRS and CDR2 YFSETQ. Trimming removed 0 bases at V and 5 bases at J, with 8 bases between. This CDR3 is built from 13 residues.

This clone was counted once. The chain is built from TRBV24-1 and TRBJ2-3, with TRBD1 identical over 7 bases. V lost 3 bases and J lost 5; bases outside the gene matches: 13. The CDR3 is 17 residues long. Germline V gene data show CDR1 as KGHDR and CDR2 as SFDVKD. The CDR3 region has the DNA TGTGCCACCAGTGATACCATTGACAGGGCTGCTGGAGATACGCAGTATTTT. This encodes CATSDTIDRAAGDTQYF.

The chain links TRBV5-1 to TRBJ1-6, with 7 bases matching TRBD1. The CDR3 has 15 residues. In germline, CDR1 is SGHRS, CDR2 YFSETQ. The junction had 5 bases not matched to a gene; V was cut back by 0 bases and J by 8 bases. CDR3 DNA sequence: TGCGCCAGCAGCTTGGGACAGGGAAAAGATTCACCCCTCCACTTT. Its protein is CASSLGQGKDSPLHF.

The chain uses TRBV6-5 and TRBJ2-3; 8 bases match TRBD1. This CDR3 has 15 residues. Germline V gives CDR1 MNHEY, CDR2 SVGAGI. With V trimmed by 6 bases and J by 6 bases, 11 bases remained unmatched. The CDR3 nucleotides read TGTGCCAGCAGAGAGGGGACAGGTCGGTTCGATACGCAGTATTTT. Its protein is CASREGTGRFDTQYF.

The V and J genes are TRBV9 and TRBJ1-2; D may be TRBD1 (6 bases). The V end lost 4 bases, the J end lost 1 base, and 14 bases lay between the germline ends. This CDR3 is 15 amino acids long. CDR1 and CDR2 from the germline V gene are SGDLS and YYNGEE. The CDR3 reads CASSPRTALNYGYTF. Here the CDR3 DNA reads TGTGCCAGCAGCCCGAGGACAGCCCTTAACTATGGCTACACCTTC. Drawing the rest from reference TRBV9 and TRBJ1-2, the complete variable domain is DSGVTQTPKHLITATGQRVTLRCSPRSGDLSVYWYQQSLDQGLQFLIQYYNGEERAKGNILERFSAQQFPDLHSELNLSSLELGDSALYFCASSPRTALNYGYTFGSGTRLTVV.

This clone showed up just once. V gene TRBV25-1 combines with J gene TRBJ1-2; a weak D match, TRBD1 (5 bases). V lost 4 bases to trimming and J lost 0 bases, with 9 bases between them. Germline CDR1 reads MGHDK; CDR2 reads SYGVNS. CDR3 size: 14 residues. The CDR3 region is CASSAAGTNYGYTF. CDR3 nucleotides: TGTGCCAGCAGTGCGGCAGGGACTAACTATGGCTACACCTTC.

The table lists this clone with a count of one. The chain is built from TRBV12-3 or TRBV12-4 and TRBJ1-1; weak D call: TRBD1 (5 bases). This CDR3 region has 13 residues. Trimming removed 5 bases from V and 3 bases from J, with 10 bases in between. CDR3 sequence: CASSLQVDTEAFF. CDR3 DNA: TGTGCCAGCAGTCTACAGGTTGACACTGAAGCTTTCTTT.

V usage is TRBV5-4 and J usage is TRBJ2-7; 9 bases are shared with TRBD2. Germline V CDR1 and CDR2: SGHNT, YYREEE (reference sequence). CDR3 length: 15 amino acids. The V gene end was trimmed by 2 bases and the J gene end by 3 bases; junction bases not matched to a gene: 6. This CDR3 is CASSFRGSGSYEQYF. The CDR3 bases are TGTGCCAGCAGCTTCAGGGGTAGCGGGAGCTACGAGCAGTACTTC.

The CDR3 DNA follows: TGTGCCAGCAGCCAAGTCGGACAGCCTAGGACTGAAGCTTTCTTT. The encoded protein is CASSQVGQPRTEAFF. V usage is TRBV3-1 (or the pseudogene TRBV3-2) and J usage is TRBJ1-1, with a possible D match to TRBD1 (6 bases). This CDR3 region has 15 residues. V lost 1 base to trimming and J lost 5 bases, with 14 bases between them. Germline lookup yields CDR1 LGHDT and CDR2 YNNKEL (reference sequence).

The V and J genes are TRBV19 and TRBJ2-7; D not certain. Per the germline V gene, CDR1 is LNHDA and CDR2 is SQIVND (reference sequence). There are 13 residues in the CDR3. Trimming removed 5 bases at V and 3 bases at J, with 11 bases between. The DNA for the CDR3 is TGTGCCAGTAGTTCTCACTGGGGCTACGAGCAGTACGTC. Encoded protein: CASSSHWGYEQYV.

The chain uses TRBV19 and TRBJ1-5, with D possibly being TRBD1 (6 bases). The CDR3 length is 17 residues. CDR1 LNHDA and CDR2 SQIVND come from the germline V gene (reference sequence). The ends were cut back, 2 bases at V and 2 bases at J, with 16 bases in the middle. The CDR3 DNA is TGTGCCAGTAGTATAATAAGGCCCAGGGGAGGCAATCAGCCCCAGCATTTT. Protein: CASSIIRPRGGNQPQHF.

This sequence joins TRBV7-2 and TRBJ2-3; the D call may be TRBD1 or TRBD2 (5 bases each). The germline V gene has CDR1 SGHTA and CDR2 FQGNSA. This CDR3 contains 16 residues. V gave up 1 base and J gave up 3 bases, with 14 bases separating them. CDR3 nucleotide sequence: TGTGCCAGCAGCTTAGAAGGGGCGTCGGGAACAGATACGCAGTATTTT. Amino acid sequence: CASSLEGASGTDTQYF.

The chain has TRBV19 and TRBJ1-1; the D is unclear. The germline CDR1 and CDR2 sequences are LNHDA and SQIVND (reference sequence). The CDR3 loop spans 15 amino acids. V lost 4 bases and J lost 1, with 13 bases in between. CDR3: CASSTRRAGNTEAFF. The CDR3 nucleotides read TGTGCCAGTAGTACCCGACGGGCCGGGAACACTGAAGCTTTCTTT.